This is a list of T cell receptor beta chains from one sample in a study of human T cells and chemical hapten exposure. MiXCR was run by TCRdb on the RACE reads, yielding one entry per CDR3 protein. The profile shows approximately 370,000 distinct CDR3 sequences, 5.5% of them singletons. The specimen was whole blood, collected in connection with sensitization to the hapten diphenylcyclopropenone (DPC). The receptor source for this set is a woman younger than 30 with alopecia areata. Some clones in this sample may be carry-over from other donors' samples. Both conserved end residues are trimmed from each CDR3. Where a row states a size, it is once, few, many or the class of an expanded clone; other rows omit it.

cdr3_aa	clone_size	v_call	j_call
ASSQVQKGETQY	.	TRBV4-1	TRBJ2-5
ASSWGATDTQY	many	TRBV5-1	TRBJ2-3
SARYGSETQY	many	TRBV20-1	TRBJ2-5
SAYSGGSVDTEAF	many	TRBV20-1	TRBJ1-1
ASSLIGGRTYEQY	many	TRBV28	TRBJ2-7
ASRAGGGQPQH	few	TRBV6-1	TRBJ1-5
ASSFPLGSGTDTQY	many	TRBV7-2	TRBJ2-3
ASSIAGTSSYNEQF	many	TRBV11-3	TRBJ2-1
ASSRLARDTQY	many	TRBV6-2/TRBV6-3	TRBJ2-3
ASSQDEGASNQPQH	.	TRBV4-2	TRBJ1-5
ASSLGTGETREQY	many	TRBV7-6	TRBJ2-7
ASSLDVEQY	.	TRBV18	TRBJ2-7
ASSVAQQETQY	.	TRBV9	TRBJ2-5
ASSQSRLDNEQF	.	TRBV7-2	TRBJ2-1
ASSRTGDYGYT	many	TRBV6-5	TRBJ1-2
SARAIPGHLTYNEQF	few	TRBV20-1	TRBJ2-1
ASSYRPGTSGRYPLRF	many	TRBV6-2/TRBV6-3	TRBJ2-1
SAVGPMNTEAF	many	TRBV29-1	TRBJ1-1
ASSQAPTGFRAEAF	many	TRBV7-2	TRBJ1-1
ASSLAGSGGWVETQY	.	TRBV12-3/TRBV12-4	TRBJ2-5
ASSQDRTARTYEQY	.	TRBV4-3	TRBJ2-7
ASSHPGGTGELF	many	TRBV3-1	TRBJ2-2
ASSSGTGTGSSGYT	.	TRBV9	TRBJ1-2
ASSFSTTTNEKLF	.	TRBV7-8	TRBJ1-4
ASSPFWGRNGYT	many	TRBV28	TRBJ1-2
ASSPLGLATNEKLF	many	TRBV18	TRBJ1-4
ASSLEGLAGGQSSQY	few	TRBV5-1	TRBJ2-3
ASSLWGQGAAF	few	TRBV7-2	TRBJ1-1
TSSPLAGGITDTQY	.	TRBV14	TRBJ2-3
ASSFPLTLSNQPQH	many	TRBV5-1	TRBJ1-5
ASSLESYRGETQY	few	TRBV7-9	TRBJ2-5
ASSLTDTNTEAF	many	TRBV11-1	TRBJ1-1
AISRDSQGTGELF	.	TRBV10-3	TRBJ2-2
ASSAQARRGYT	many	TRBV12-3/TRBV12-4	TRBJ1-2
SYRESSYNEQF	few	TRBV29-1	TRBJ2-1
ASNKGPPANTGELF	few	TRBV5-1	TRBJ2-2